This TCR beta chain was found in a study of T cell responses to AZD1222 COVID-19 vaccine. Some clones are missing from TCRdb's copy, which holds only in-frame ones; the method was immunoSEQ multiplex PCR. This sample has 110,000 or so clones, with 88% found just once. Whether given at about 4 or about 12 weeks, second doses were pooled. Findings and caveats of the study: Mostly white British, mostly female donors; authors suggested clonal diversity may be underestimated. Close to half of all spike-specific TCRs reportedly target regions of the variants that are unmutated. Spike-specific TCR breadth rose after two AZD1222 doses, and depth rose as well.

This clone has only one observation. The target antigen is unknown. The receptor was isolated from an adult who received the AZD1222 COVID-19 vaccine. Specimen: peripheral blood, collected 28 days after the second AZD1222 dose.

CDR3 protein: CAWTDTSYEQYF. CDR3 nucleotide sequence: TGTGCCTGGACTGATACCTCCTACGAGCAGTACTTC. This chain uses TRBV30 with TRBJ2-7; no definite D call. Germline CDR1 GTSNPN, CDR2 SVGIG (reference sequence). Trimming shortened V by 4 bases and J by 0 bases, and 7 bases separated the two germline ends. This CDR3 has 12 residues.